This TCR beta chain was sequenced during a study of T-cell memory formation after mild COVID-19. TCR alpha and TCR beta cDNA libraries carrying sample barcodes and UMIs came from 5'RACE with constant-segment primers. TCRdb reanalysed the 5' RACE reads using MiXCR and keeps one entry per CDR3 protein. The table lists roughly 600,000 distinct CDR3 sequences, about a sixth of them singletons, with about 12% in the top ten. Findings and limits, study-wide: Among clones peaking at day 37 in the second wave, SARS-CoV-2 specificity remained unconfirmed.

Germline V gene data show CDR1 as KGHSH and CDR2 as LQKENI. CDR3 length equals 16 residues. V was clipped by 5 bases and J by 1 base; unmatched bases: 6. In the case of this clonotype: The antigen remains undetermined.

Sequenced: PBMCs or a T cell subset sorted from them (not recorded which). The rearrangement uses TRBV18 and TRBJ2-5; 11 bases align to TRBD2. The TCR sequence derives from an adult woman who had mild COVID-19 (a few samples of this study predate the infection). Cell type and time point are not known. The CDR3 nucleotides read TGTGCCAGCTCATTTCTTCTAGCGGGGGGCCAAGAGACCCAGTACTTC. Translated: CASSFLLAGGQETQYF.